In this sample, the clone carrying this T cell receptor (beta chain) turned up once. This record comes from a study of T cell responses to AZD1222 COVID-19 vaccine. This CDR3 is built from 12 residues. Germline V gene data show CDR1 as GTSNPN and CDR2 as SVGIG (reference sequence). V lost 4 bases and J lost 9, with 13 bases in between. Using immunoSEQ multiplex PCR, the repertoire was profiled, and TCRdb retains in-frame clones only, with some absent. The sample has 85,000 to 110,000 clones; 91% are singletons. The origin of this receptor is an adult in good health. The J gene is TRBJ2-1, the V gene TRBV30; D is unresolved. The sample was peripheral blood, taken on day 0 of AZD1222 vaccination. In nucleotides, the CDR3 is TGTGCCTGGATCGACGAACGGACTGAGCAGTTCTTC. Protein product: CAWIDERTEQFF. The full variable domain, rest sourced from reference TRBV30 and TRBJ2-1, is SQTIHQWPATLVQPVGSPLSLECTVEGTSNPNLYWYRQAAGRGLQLLFYSVGIGQISSEVPQNLSASRPQDRQFILSSKKLLLSDSGFYLCAWIDERTEQFFGPGTRLTVL.